These T cell receptor beta chains were read from a single sample in a study of identical twins. In TCRdb, the 5' RACE reads were re-called with MiXCR into one record per CDR3 protein. The sample holds fewer than 350,000 distinct CDR3 sequences; less than 9% are singletons and the top ten take 2.1%. These same records also appear under a second study, on yellow fever vaccine responses in identical twins.

The sequencing sample was made of memory (CD45RO+) T cells sorted from blood. These receptors were obtained from a woman aged 18-29 years in good health. The CDR3 runs from the conserved cysteine through the conserved F or W. A D gene is named only where the DNA matches it firmly. Clone sizes are given selectively: once, few, many, or a class where the clone is expanded.

d_call: NA
clone_size: NA
v_call: TRBV7-2
j_call: TRBJ1-3
cdr3_nt: TGTGCCAGCAGCTCGGGACTTTTCCGCTCTGGAAACACCATATATTTT
cdr3_aa: CASSSGLFRSGNTIYF

d_call: NA
clone_size: many
v_call: TRBV20-1
j_call: TRBJ2-1
cdr3_nt: TGCAGTGCTAGACCCGCCTACAATGAGCAGTTCTTC
cdr3_aa: CSARPAYNEQFF

d_call: NA
clone_size: NA
v_call: TRBV20-1
j_call: TRBJ2-3
cdr3_nt: TGCAGTGCTAGAGCCCCAATAGCATGGGGCACAGATACGCAGTATTTT
cdr3_aa: CSARAPIAWGTDTQYF

d_call: TRBD1
clone_size: many
v_call: TRBV25-1
j_call: TRBJ2-5
cdr3_nt: TGTGCCAGCAGTGAAACCCCCAGCCGGGACAGGGCCGCCCAAGAGACCCAGTACTTC
cdr3_aa: CASSETPSRDRAAQETQYF

d_call: NA
clone_size: few
v_call: TRBV2
j_call: TRBJ2-1
cdr3_nt: TGTGCCAGCAGTGAAGACAATGAGCAGTTCTTC
cdr3_aa: CASSEDNEQFF

d_call: TRBD2
clone_size: few
v_call: TRBV4-2
j_call: TRBJ2-1
cdr3_nt: TGTGCCAGCAGCCAAGCTCAAAGGACTAGCGGGAGAGAGAGAGGGGGGGTAAATGAGCAGTTCTTC
cdr3_aa: CASSQAQRTSGRERGGVNEQFF

d_call: NA
clone_size: many
v_call: TRBV24-1
j_call: TRBJ2-3
cdr3_nt: TGTGCCACCAGTGATCAGCTGACAACCGGCACAGATACGCAGTATTTT
cdr3_aa: CATSDQLTTGTDTQYF

d_call: NA
clone_size: NA
v_call: TRBV5-1
j_call: TRBJ2-5
cdr3_nt: TGCGCCAGCAGGGTAACAAGTGGGGAGACCCAGTACTTC
cdr3_aa: CASRVTSGETQYF

d_call: NA
clone_size: NA
v_call: TRBV20-1
j_call: TRBJ2-3
cdr3_nt: TGCAGTGCTAGTTGGGGCTATTCCACAGATACGCAGTATTTT
cdr3_aa: CSASWGYSTDTQYF

d_call: NA
clone_size: NA
v_call: TRBV24-1
j_call: TRBJ2-1
cdr3_nt: TGTGCCACGGAGGGAGCAGCCTACAATGAGCAGTTCTTC
cdr3_aa: CATEGAAYNEQFF

d_call: NA
clone_size: many
v_call: TRBV25-1
j_call: TRBJ2-3
cdr3_nt: TGTGCCAGCAGTGAATCCCGGACCGCAAGGGATACGCAGTATTTT
cdr3_aa: CASSESRTARDTQYF

d_call: TRBD1
clone_size: few
v_call: TRBV6-1
j_call: TRBJ2-2
cdr3_nt: TGTGCCAGTTTGAACAGGGGCGTGAACACCGGGGAGCTGTTTTTT
cdr3_aa: CASLNRGVNTGELFF

d_call: NA
clone_size: NA
v_call: TRBV14
j_call: TRBJ2-3
cdr3_nt: TGTGCCAGCAGCCAAGTCGCAGGGTCAGATACGCAGTATTTT
cdr3_aa: CASSQVAGSDTQYF

d_call: TRBD2
clone_size: many
v_call: TRBV10-2
j_call: TRBJ2-1
cdr3_nt: TGCGCCAGCAGATTCCAAAGCGGGGGTGGGAATGAGCAGTTCTTC
cdr3_aa: CASRFQSGGGNEQFF

d_call: NA
clone_size: many
v_call: TRBV5-1
j_call: TRBJ1-2
cdr3_nt: TGCGCCAGCAGCTTGGTCTCCAAGACCGAGTCGGATGGCTACACCTTC
cdr3_aa: CASSLVSKTESDGYTF

d_call: NA
clone_size: NA
v_call: TRBV28
j_call: TRBJ2-7
cdr3_nt: TGTGCCAGCAAATGGGGGCGTGGGGCCTACGAGCAGTACTTC
cdr3_aa: CASKWGRGAYEQYF

d_call: NA
clone_size: many
v_call: TRBV12-3/TRBV12-4
j_call: TRBJ1-1
cdr3_nt: TGTGCCAGCAGCTTAACTGGCCCCACTGAAGCTTTCTTT
cdr3_aa: CASSLTGPTEAFF

d_call: NA
clone_size: few
v_call: TRBV7-2
j_call: TRBJ2-2
cdr3_nt: TGTGCCAGCAGCTTTCTTGGGCCTTCGGGGGAGCTGTTTTTT
cdr3_aa: CASSFLGPSGELFF

d_call: TRBD2
clone_size: few
v_call: TRBV6-1
j_call: TRBJ2-2
cdr3_nt: TGTGCCAGCAGCCGACTAGCGGGGGCCTCGATGGGCGGGGAGCTGTTTTTT
cdr3_aa: CASSRLAGASMGGELFF

d_call: NA
clone_size: NA
v_call: TRBV2
j_call: TRBJ2-5
cdr3_nt: TGTGCCAGCAGTGAACAGGGGCCTCACATTGGGGAGACCCAGTACTTC
cdr3_aa: CASSEQGPHIGETQYF

d_call: NA
clone_size: NA
v_call: TRBV6-1
j_call: TRBJ1-5
cdr3_nt: TGTGCCAGCAGTCCCGATGGGCCCTTTGCCAATCAGCCCCAGCATTTT
cdr3_aa: CASSPDGPFANQPQHF

d_call: NA
clone_size: NA
v_call: TRBV9
j_call: TRBJ1-1
cdr3_nt: TGTGCCAGCAGCGTGGGACATTTGAACACTGAAGCTTTCTTT
cdr3_aa: CASSVGHLNTEAFF

d_call: NA
clone_size: many
v_call: TRBV6-6
j_call: TRBJ2-3
cdr3_nt: TGTGCCAGCCGTATGGGCACAGATACGCAGTATTTT
cdr3_aa: CASRMGTDTQYF